Below, one T cell receptor beta chain is given with its context. This record belongs to a study of cytomegalovirus exposure and HLA in healthy donors. Profiled with immunoSEQ multiplex PCR; TCRdb holds only in-frame clones, not every one. The sample includes 50,000 to 65,000 clones, roughly 89% of them seen just once. This CDR3 has 11 residues. Per the germline V gene, CDR1 is SNHLY and CDR2 is FYNNEI. V was pared by 8 bases and J by 10 bases, with 11 bases between. The sequence was obtained from a woman aged 18-30 years in good health and CMV-seronegative. Source material: PBMCs. The chain joins TRBV2 to TRBJ1-4, with D perhaps TRBD1 (5 bases). The CDR3 here is CASGPQGKLFF. DNA for the CDR3: TGTGCCAGCGGACCGCAGGGAAAACTGTTTTTT.